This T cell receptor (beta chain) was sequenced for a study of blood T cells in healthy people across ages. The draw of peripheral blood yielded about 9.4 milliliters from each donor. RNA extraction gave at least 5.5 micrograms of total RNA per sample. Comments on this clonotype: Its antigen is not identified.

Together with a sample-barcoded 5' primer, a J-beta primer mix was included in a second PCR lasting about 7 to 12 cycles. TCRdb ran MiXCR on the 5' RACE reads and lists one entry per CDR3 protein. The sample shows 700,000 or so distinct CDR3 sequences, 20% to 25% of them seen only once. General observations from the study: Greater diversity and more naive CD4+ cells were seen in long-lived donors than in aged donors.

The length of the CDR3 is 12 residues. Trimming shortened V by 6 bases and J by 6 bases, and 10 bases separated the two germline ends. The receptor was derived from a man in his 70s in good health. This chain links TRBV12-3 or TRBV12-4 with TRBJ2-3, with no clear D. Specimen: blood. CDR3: CASRNLGDTQYF. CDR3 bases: TGTGCCAGCAGGAATTTGGGGGATACGCAGTATTTT.